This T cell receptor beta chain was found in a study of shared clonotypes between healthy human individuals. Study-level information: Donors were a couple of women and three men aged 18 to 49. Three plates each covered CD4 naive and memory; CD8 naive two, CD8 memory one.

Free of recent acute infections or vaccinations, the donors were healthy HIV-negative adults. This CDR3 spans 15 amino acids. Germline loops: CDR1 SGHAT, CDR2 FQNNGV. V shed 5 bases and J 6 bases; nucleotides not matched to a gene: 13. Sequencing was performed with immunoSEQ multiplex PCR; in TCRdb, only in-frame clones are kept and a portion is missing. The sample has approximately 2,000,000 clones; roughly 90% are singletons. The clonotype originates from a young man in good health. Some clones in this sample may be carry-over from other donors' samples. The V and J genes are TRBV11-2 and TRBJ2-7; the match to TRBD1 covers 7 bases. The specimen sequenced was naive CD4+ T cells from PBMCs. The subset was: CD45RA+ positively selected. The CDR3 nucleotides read TGTGCCAGCAGCAGTAGGGACAGAACTAAGGGCGAGCAGTACTTC. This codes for CASSSRDRTKGEQYF.